A selection of T cell receptor beta chains follows, all from one sample in a study of CD8+ T cells in alopecia areata. Generated by immunoSEQ multiplex PCR, the TCRdb table keeps only in-frame clones and is missing some. This table holds about 180,000 clones, 50% to 70% found once. The sequencing here drew on CD4+ T cells sorted from blood, taken at week 0. The receptors stem from a human donor with alopecia areata. CDR3s include the opening cysteine and the closing phenylalanine or tryptophan. D genes are given only for firm matches. The size of a clone is reported for some rows only, either as once, few or many, or as a class for expanded clones.

d_gene | abundance | j_gene | v_gene | CDR3nt | CDR3aa
NA | NA | TRBJ1-1 | TRBV29-1 | TGCAGCGTTGGCGAACAGCTGAACACTGAAGCTTTCTTT | CSVGEQLNTEAFF
NA | NA | TRBJ1-1 | TRBV5-6 | TGTGCCAGCAGCTTGAATCGTCGGCAGAGGACTGAAGCTTTCTTT | CASSLNRRQRTEAFF
TRBD1 | NA | TRBJ2-4 | TRBV5-6 | TGTGCCAGCAGCCCCACAGGGGGACTAGCCAAAAACATTCAGTACTTC | CASSPTGGLAKNIQYF
TRBD1 | NA | TRBJ1-2 | TRBV5-6 | TGTGCCAGCAGCCCCCGTGGGACAGCTAACTATGGCTACACCTTC | CASSPRGTANYGYTF
NA | NA | TRBJ1-6 | TRBV30 | TGTGCCTGGAGTGAACGGGGGGCCCCTCCGGGGAATTCACCCCTCCACTTT | CAWSERGAPPGNSPLHF
NA | NA | TRBJ1-1 | TRBV25-1 | TGTGCCAGCAGTGGGGTTGGGAACACTGAAGCTTTCTTT | CASSGVGNTEAFF
NA | NA | TRBJ2-7 | TRBV27 | TGTGCCAGCAGTTTACGATCAGGCCCCTACGAGCAGTACTTC | CASSLRSGPYEQYF
TRBD1 | medium-sized | TRBJ2-7 | TRBV28 | TGTGCCAGCTTTCCGGGACAGGGCTACGAGCAGTACTTC | CASFPGQGYEQYF
TRBD1 | once | TRBJ1-2 | TRBV30 | TGTGCCTGGAGTGTACAAGGGACAGTAGGCTACACCTTC | CAWSVQGTVGYTF
TRBD1 | few | TRBJ1-2 | TRBV7-2 | TGTGCCAGCAGCATCCCGGGACAGGGCCCGCAAGGCTACACCTTC | CASSIPGQGPQGYTF
NA | NA | TRBJ1-5 | TRBV30 | TGTGCCTGGAGTGTAAACAGCAATCAGCCCCAGCATTTT | CAWSVNSNQPQHF
NA | NA | TRBJ1-1 | TRBV27 | TGTGCCAGCAGCTGGAAGGGTCTTGGTACTGAAGCTTTCTTT | CASSWKGLGTEAFF
TRBD1 | NA | TRBJ2-6 | TRBV4-3 | TGCGCCAGCAGCCAAGAGGGGACAGGGACCGGGGCCAACGTCCTGACTTTC | CASSQEGTGTGANVLTF
NA | NA | TRBJ2-1 | TRBV29-1 | TGCAGCGTTGAAGGGCTAGCTTCGGATGAGCAGTTCTTC | CSVEGLASDEQFF
TRBD1 | NA | TRBJ1-6 | TRBV7-3 | TGTGCCAGCAGCTTATCGGCAGGGGGAGGATCACCCCTCCACTTT | CASSLSAGGGSPLHF
NA | few | TRBJ1-1 | TRBV19 | TGTGCCAGTAGTTGGCTGGGGACTGAAGCTTTCTTT | CASSWLGTEAFF
NA | few | TRBJ1-6 | TRBV4-3 | TGCGCCAGCAGCCAAGCCCGGGAGATTCATTCACCCCTCCACTTT | CASSQAREIHSPLHF
NA | NA | TRBJ2-3 | TRBV4-3 | TGCGCCAGCAGCCAACGCGCGGACAGTGCTGCGACAGATACGCAGTATTTT | CASSQRADSAATDTQYF
NA | few | TRBJ1-1 | TRBV30 | TGTGCCTGGAGTGTACGAAACCTGAACACTGAAGCTTTCTTT | CAWSVRNLNTEAFF
NA | few | TRBJ1-1 | TRBV6-4 | TGTGCCAGCAACAAAGACGGAGGGAACACTGAAGCTTTCTTT | CASNKDGGNTEAFF
NA | NA | TRBJ1-2 | TRBV6-5 | TGTGCCAGCAGCCTCGGCGGGGACTATGGCTACACCTTC | CASSLGGDYGYTF
TRBD2 | NA | TRBJ2-3 | TRBV7-3 | TGTGCCAGCAGCCCCGGGACTAGCCGAGATACGCAGTATTTT | CASSPGTSRDTQYF
NA | NA | TRBJ1-3 | TRBV30 | TGTGCCTGGAGTGGCTCCTCTGGAAACACCATATATTTT | CAWSGSSGNTIYF
NA | NA | TRBJ1-1 | TRBV6-5 | TGTGCCAGCAGCAGGACCGGGGGAAAAGCTTTCTTT | CASSRTGGKAFF
TRBD2 | few | TRBJ2-1 | TRBV2 | TGTGCCAGAAGTACAGGACTAGGGTACAATGAGCAGTTCTTC | CARSTGLGYNEQFF
NA | NA | TRBJ2-7 | TRBV30 | TGTGCCTGGAGTGTGGCGAGCTACGAGCAGTACTTC | CAWSVASYEQYF
NA | NA | TRBJ2-1 | TRBV30 | TGTGCCTGGAGTATCCGTTCCGGGCCTATGTCCAATGAGCAGTTCTTC | CAWSIRSGPMSNEQFF
NA | NA | TRBJ1-3 | TRBV11-2 | TGTGCCAGCAGCATTACAGACTCTGGAAACACCATATATTTT | CASSITDSGNTIYF
TRBD2 | NA | TRBJ2-3 | TRBV2 | TGTGCCAGCAGTGAAACTAGCGGGGGTGGGACAGATACGCAGTATTTT | CASSETSGGGTDTQYF
NA | NA | TRBJ1-2 | TRBV30 | TGTGCCTGGAGTGGCCCGGGGAAGGTTAACTATGGCTACACCTTC | CAWSGPGKVNYGYTF
NA | NA | TRBJ1-5 | TRBV6-6 | TGTGCCAGCAGTGACAGACAGGCAATCAATCAGCCCCAGCATTTT | CASSDRQAINQPQHF
NA | few | TRBJ2-3 | TRBV30 | TGTGCCTGGAGTGCCGGGACTTTGACAGATACGCAGTATTTT | CAWSAGTLTDTQYF
NA | NA | TRBJ2-2 | TRBV25-1 | TGTGCCAGCAGTCCCCTGGGGGGTATCGGGGAGCTGTTTTTT | CASSPLGGIGELFF
NA | NA | TRBJ2-1 | TRBV6-6 | TGTGCCAGCAGTTACGGCGGGGTCTACAATGAGCAGTTCTTC | CASSYGGVYNEQFF
NA | once | TRBJ1-6 | TRBV7-9 | TGTGCCAGCAGCTCCTCCACTGATTCACCCCTCCACTTT | CASSSSTDSPLHF
NA | NA | TRBJ1-1 | TRBV11-2 | TGTGCCAGCACCTTCACCGGGCCGAACACTGAAGCTTTCTTT | CASTFTGPNTEAFF
NA | few | TRBJ1-1 | TRBV30 | TGTGCCTGGAGGTGGGGTAACACTGAAGCTTTCTTT | CAWRWGNTEAFF
NA | few | TRBJ1-6 | TRBV30 | TGTGCCTGGACTCTCGGTGGTAATTCACCCCTCCACTTT | CAWTLGGNSPLHF
NA | NA | TRBJ1-5 | TRBV10-3 | TGTGCCATCAGTGAGTCGGAGGGTGCACGGCCCCAGCATTTT | CAISESEGARPQHF
TRBD1 | NA | TRBJ2-7 | TRBV30 | TGTGCCTGGAGTAGAGGACAGGAACGTAGCGAGCAGTACTTC | CAWSRGQERSEQYF
NA | NA | TRBJ1-2 | TRBV2 | TGTGCCAGCAGTGCCTTGACAACTAACTATGGCTACACCTTC | CASSALTTNYGYTF
TRBD1 | NA | TRBJ1-2 | TRBV10-3 | TGTGCCTCAAACGACAGGGGAGAATCTGGCTACACCTTC | CASNDRGESGYTF
NA | NA | TRBJ1-5 | TRBV15 | TGTGCCACCAGCAGAGATCTGGATCAGCCCCAGCATTTT | CATSRDLDQPQHF
NA | NA | TRBJ2-3 | TRBV2 | TGTGCCAGCAGGGGGATCCGACAGACTAATACGCAGTATTTT | CASRGIRQTNTQYF
NA | once | TRBJ2-1 | TRBV6-5 | TGTGCCAGCAGATCCGGCGCAGGGGCGACGGGTGAGCAGTTCTTC | CASRSGAGATGEQFF